Each of the 21 T cell receptor beta chains below was sequenced from the same sample in a study of blood T cells in healthy people across ages. It was with a sample-barcoded 5' primer and a J-beta primer mix that a second PCR of about 6 to 11 cycles was run. A single record per CDR3 protein comes from TCRdb applying MiXCR to the 5' RACE reads. The data contain about a million distinct CDR3 sequences, roughly half of them singletons. The material sequenced was blood. Receptors were obtained from a woman aged 60-75 years in good health.

The chain links TRBV10-3 to TRBJ2-7; 9 nucleotides agree with TRBD2. The CDR3 has 13 residues. The ends lost 8 bases at V and 2 bases at J; junction bases unmatched: 4. Germline V gene lookup returns CDR1 ENHRY and CDR2 SYGVKD. The CDR3 DNA reads TGTGCCATCCTTATAGCGGGAGCCTACGAGCAGTACTTC. Translated: CAILIAGAYEQYF.

V gene TRBV20-1 combines with J gene TRBJ2-5; the match to TRBD2 covers 7 bases. The germline gives CDR1 DFQATT, CDR2 SNEGSKA (reference sequence). The J segment lost 4 bases and the V segment lost 4 bases, leaving 9 bases of the junction unmatched. CDR3 length equals 14 residues. DNA of the CDR3: TGCAGTGCTACGCCCTCCTCGGGAGGAGAGACCCAGTACTTC. This sequence encodes CSATPSSGGETQYF.

The CDR3 nucleotides are TGTGCCAGCAGCTTAAATATTCAAAATAATGAGCAGTTCTTC. Protein sequence: CASSLNIQNNEQFF. J is TRBJ2-1 and V is TRBV7-3; D is unresolved. The V gene's germline CDR1 is SGHTA and CDR2 FQGTGA. CDR3 length equals 14 residues. Trimming shortened V by 1 base and J by 7 bases, and 11 bases separated the two germline ends.

V and J are TRBV4-1 and TRBJ2-7; D unresolved. Germline assignment: CDR1 MGHRA and CDR2 YSYEKL. V lost 0 bases and J lost 3, with 12 bases in between. CDR3 length equals 15 residues. The CDR3 region is CASSQDSTENYEQYF. The CDR3 nucleotides read TGCGCCAGCAGCCAAGACAGCACGGAAAACTACGAGCAGTACTTC.

Concerning this clonotype: At one boundary the junction diverges from the germline segment, which might be a read error. The chain is built from TRBV2 and TRBJ1-2; D might be TRBD1 (5 bases). The CDR3 is made up of 12 amino acids. Germline V gives CDR1 SNHLY, CDR2 FYNNEI. In DNA form, the CDR3 reads TGTGCCAGCAGGGGGCTAAACTATGACTACACCTTC. Translating it yields CASRGLNYDYTF. The variable domain in full, completed from reference TRBV2 and TRBJ1-2, reads EPEVTQTPSHQVTQMGQEVILRCVPISNHLYFYWYRQILGQKVEFLVSFYNNEISEKSEIFDDQFSVERPDGSNFTLKIRSTKLEDSAMYFCASRGLNYDYTFGSGTRLTVV.

The chain is built from TRBV29-1 and TRBJ2-7; no clear D gene. This CDR3 contains 12 residues. V shed 1 base and J shed 0 bases, with 4 bases lying between them. CDR1 and CDR2 (germline): SQVTM, ANQGSEA. Here the CDR3 reads CSVEGVSYEQYF. CDR3 coding DNA: TGCAGCGTTGAAGGGGTCTCCTACGAGCAGTACTTC.

Turning to this clonotype: One junction end does not reproduce the germline sequence, and a read error may be involved. J is TRBJ1-2 and V is TRBV25-1; 10 nucleotides line up with TRBD1. The CDR3 loop spans 17 amino acids. The V gene's germline CDR1 is MGHDK and CDR2 SYGVNS. This chain's CDR3 is CAGSEYNSRQGAEGYTF. CDR3 in DNA: TGTGCCGGCAGTGAATATAACTCCCGACAGGGGGCGGAGGGCTACACCTTC.

The chain joins TRBV27 to TRBJ2-7; D might be TRBD1 (6 bases). The germline V gene encodes CDR1 MNHEY and CDR2 SMNVEV (reference sequence). The CDR3 length is 16 residues. With 0 bases removed from V and 4 bases from J, the gap between germline ends came to 16 bases. The CDR3 spells CASSLSRGTRDYEQYF. The CDR3 nucleotides read TGTGCCAGCAGTTTATCGAGGGGGACAAGAGATTACGAGCAGTACTTC.

The chain combines TRBV7-9 with TRBJ1-4; no definite D call. The CDR3 runs 15 residues. The germline V gene encodes CDR1 SEHNR and CDR2 FQNEAQ (reference sequence). With 1 base removed from V and 5 bases from J, the gap between germline ends came to 11 bases. CDR3 DNA sequence: TGTGCCAGCAGCTTAGTACAGCTTCAGAATGAAAAACTGTTTTTT. It codes for CASSLVQLQNEKLFF.

This chain's CDR3 is CASSQAPSGGQETQYF. The CDR3 DNA reads as TGCGCCAGCAGCCAGGCTCCTAGCGGGGGACAAGAGACCCAGTACTTC. The V call is TRBV4-1, the J call TRBJ2-5; TRBD2 aligns across 10 bases. The V gene's germline CDR1 is MGHRA and CDR2 YSYEKL. V shed 3 bases, J shed 2 bases, and the junction held 6 bases outside the gene matches. The CDR3 is 16 amino acids.

The chain uses TRBV7-6 and TRBJ2-7; D not certain. V lost 1 base, J lost 1 base, and 17 bases lay in between. The CDR3 has 17 amino acids. Germline V CDR1 and CDR2: SGHVS, FNYEAQ. The CDR3 loop reads CASSLGLRGVGSYEQYF. CDR3 nucleotide sequence: TGTGCCAGCAGCTTAGGCCTGCGTGGGGTAGGATCCTACGAGCAGTACTTC.

V is TRBV7-6 and J is TRBJ2-5; D is ambiguous. The J call may be wrong; the DNA end is better matched by TRBJ2-7. In germline, CDR1 is SGHVS, CDR2 FNYEAQ. The CDR3 contains 17 residues. CDR3 region: CASSLTSPPATAYEQYF. The CDR3 region has the DNA TGTGCCAGCAGCCTCACCTCCCCCCCTGCTACCGCCTACGAGCAGTACTTC.

The J gene is TRBJ2-1, the V gene TRBV12-3 or TRBV12-4, with 11 nucleotides matching TRBD2. The CDR3 covers 17 residues. J was trimmed by 11 bases and V by 4 bases; bases with no gene match: 16. CDR3 nucleotide sequence: TGTGCCAGCAGTTCCCTAGGTCTAGCGGGAGGTCGTCGGAAGCAGTTCTTC. It translates to CASSSLGLAGGRRKQFF.

This clonotype was seen repeatedly, ten times or more. The rearrangement links TRBV7-2 to TRBJ2-7; the match to TRBD1 covers 9 bases. The V segment lost 3 bases and the J segment 1 base; nucleotides outside the gene matches: 4. Germline CDR1 reads SGHTA; CDR2 reads FQGNSA. There are 15 residues in the CDR3. CDR3 nucleotides: TGTGCCAGCAGCTTCACCGGGACAGGGTCCTACGAGCAGTACTTC. Its translation: CASSFTGTGSYEQYF.

This clonotype showed up just once. One end of the junction does not line up with germline, which may come from a read error. This sequence joins TRBV10-3 and TRBJ1-1, with no clear D. The germline V gene encodes CDR1 ENHRY and CDR2 SYGVKD. The CDR3 runs to 14 residues. The CDR3 DNA sequence: TGTGCCAGCAGTTATGTTCGGGGTGGCACTGAAGCTTTCTTT. Amino acid sequence: CASSYVRGGTEAFF.

The J gene is TRBJ2-7, the V gene TRBV20-1, with D perhaps TRBD1 (5 bases). Per the germline V gene, CDR1 is DFQATT and CDR2 is SNEGSKA (reference sequence). The CDR3 is 15 residues long. Trimming cost V 6 bases and J 4 bases, with 22 bases left between them. For the CDR3, the DNA is TGCAGTGCCTGTCCCGGGCAGGGCTTGCGTTACGAGCAGTACTTC. Its protein is CSACPGQGLRYEQYF.

The chain uses TRBV28 and TRBJ2-7, with a weak D call TRBD1 (6 bases). The CDR3 contains 15 residues. Trimming took off 6 bases at V and 7 bases at J, with 22 bases between the two ends. CDR1 is MDHEN and CDR2 is SYDVKM in the germline V gene. The CDR3 loop reads CASSQIGTSELEQYF. The CDR3 DNA reads as TGTGCCAGCAGCCAAATCGGGACATCGGAATTGGAGCAGTACTTC.

This clonotype was picked up a small number of times. The chain has TRBV9 and TRBJ2-1; D might be TRBD2 (5 bases). V lost 0 bases and J 10 bases, leaving 11 bases between the germline ends. CDR3 length: 13 amino acids. Germline assignment: CDR1 SGDLS and CDR2 YYNGEE. This CDR3 reads CASSVAGSWEQFF. In DNA, the CDR3 is TGTGCCAGCAGCGTAGCTGGGAGTTGGGAGCAGTTCTTC.

This rearrangement joins TRBV13 to TRBJ2-5, with 11 bases fitting TRBD2. CDR1 PRHDT and CDR2 FYEKMQ come from the germline V gene (reference sequence). This CDR3 comprises 15 residues. Trimming took 6 bases from V and 11 from J; bases not matched to a gene: 14. This CDR3 reads CASRRLAGNDNEQYF. Here the CDR3 DNA reads TGTGCCAGCAGGAGACTAGCGGGAAACGACAATGAGCAGTACTTC.

The table lists this clonotype with a few counts. This chain joins TRBV6-1 and TRBJ2-3; 8 bases match TRBD2. This CDR3 is 15 amino acids long. Germline loops: CDR1 MNHNS, CDR2 SASEGT. V dropped 7 bases and J dropped 3; count of bases not matched to a gene: 9. CDR3 amino acids: CASTRAGDRTDTQYF. The CDR3 coding sequence is TGTGCCAGCACCCGAGCGGGAGATAGGACAGATACGCAGTATTTT.

The chain couples TRBV3-1 to TRBJ2-1, with D perhaps matching TRBD1 or TRBD2 (5 bases each). The germline gives CDR1 LGHDT, CDR2 YNNKEL (reference sequence). The germline V and J ends were trimmed by 2 bases and 10 bases, with 15 bases remaining between them. The CDR3 covers 14 residues. As DNA, the CDR3 is TGTGCCAGCAGCCAAACCCTCGGGGCCTACGAGCAGTTCTTC. This translates into CASSQTLGAYEQFF.